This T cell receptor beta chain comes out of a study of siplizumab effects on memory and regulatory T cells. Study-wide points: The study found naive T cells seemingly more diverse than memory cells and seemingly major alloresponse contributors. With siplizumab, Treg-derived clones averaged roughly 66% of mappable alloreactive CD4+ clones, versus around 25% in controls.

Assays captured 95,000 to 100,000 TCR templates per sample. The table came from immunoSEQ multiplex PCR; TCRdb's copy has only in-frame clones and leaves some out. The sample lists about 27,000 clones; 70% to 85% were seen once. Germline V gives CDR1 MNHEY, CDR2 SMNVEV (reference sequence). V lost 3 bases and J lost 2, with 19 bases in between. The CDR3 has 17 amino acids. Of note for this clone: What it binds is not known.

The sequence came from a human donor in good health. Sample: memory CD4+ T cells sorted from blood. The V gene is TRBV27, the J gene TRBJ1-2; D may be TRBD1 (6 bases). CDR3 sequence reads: CASSFSLGAGANYGYTF. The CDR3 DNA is TGTGCCAGCAGTTTTAGCTTGGGGGCTGGGGCGAACTATGGCTACACCTTC.